Described below is a single TCR beta chain sequence and its context. Its antigen is unidentified. Treatment here: roughly 10-day PBMC culture with coronavirus spike peptide pools or control peptides (ViraFEST assay). Replacement of half the medium with fresh IL-2 medium took place on days 3 and 7. This entry belongs to a study of vaccination and CD4 T cells after COVID-19. The assay that was used to sequence DNA from cultured CD4+ T cells was the Oncomine TCR Beta short-read assay. CD4+ T cells were cultured, and genomic DNA was extracted from them. TCRdb redid the calling of the PCR reads with MiXCR, one entry per CDR3 protein. This sample has about 10,000 distinct CDR3 sequences, with about 28% found just once. The CDR3 is made up of 16 amino acids. Trimming shortened V by 0 bases and J by 4 bases, and 18 bases separated the two germline ends. CDR1 is DFQATT, CDR2 SNEGSKA, per germline (reference sequence).

The material sequenced was CD4+ T cells from blood, cultured in vitro, taken after SARS-CoV-2 vaccination. The sequence derives from a human donor who had recovered from COVID-19. The chain has TRBV20-1 and TRBJ2-5; weak D call: TRBD1 (6 bases). The CDR3 nucleotides read TGCAGTGCTAGAGATGAAGGGGGAGTCGAGGGAGAGACCCAGTACTTC. Residues: CSARDEGGVEGETQYF.